A single TCR beta chain is shown here with its context. This sample is drawn from a study of regulatory and conventional T cells in RAG deficiency. Method: immunoSEQ multiplex PCR; TCRdb's copy keeps in-frame clones and lacks some. The sample gives 9,000 to 15,000 clones, roughly 95% of which show up once; roughly 1.4% is in the top ten. Genomic DNA came from blood regulatory T cells gated CD4+ CD25-high CD127-low. With 6 bases clipped from V and 0 bases from J, the junction kept 7 bases outside the gene matches. Germline lookup yields CDR1 MNHEY and CDR2 SVGAGI. The CDR3 consists of 15 residues. The same data also contributed to another study, on regulatory T cells. That paper notes: Primers: 52 TRBV forward and 13 TRBJ reverse.

This chain uses TRBV6-5 with TRBJ2-7, with 8 bases lining up with TRBD1. This sequence was found in a human donor in good health. Sample: CD127- CD25+ CD4+ Tregs sorted from blood. The CDR3 is CASRYAGQGSYEQYF. The DNA for the CDR3 is TGTGCCAGCAGGTACGCCGGACAGGGCTCCTACGAGCAGTACTTC.